Detailed here is one T cell receptor beta chain. The target antigen is unknown. Generated by immunoSEQ multiplex PCR, the TCRdb table keeps only in-frame clones and is missing some. The sample comprises more than 5,500 clones, roughly four fifths of which are singletons, and 8% to 10% rests with the top ten. This sample was taken from a study of early stage breast cancer tumors. At the level of the study: Most invasive tumors, about 75% of the 16, were ER+/PR+/HER2-. Study-wide results and caveats: Compared with adjacent normal breast, tumors showed about 2.5-fold denser, more clonal T cells.

Looked up from germline, CDR1 is LNHDA and CDR2 is SQIVND (reference sequence). The V end lost 7 bases, the J end lost 6 bases, and 19 bases lay between the germline ends. The CDR3 totals 15 residues. The source of this sequence is a person aged 40 to 50 with breast cancer. The gene calls are TRBV19 and TRBJ1-5; perhaps TRBD1 as D (5 bases). Sample: normal breast tissue next to the tumor. CDR3 sequence (DNA): TGTGCCAGTATCCCTGGGGGACTACCCCGTCAGCCCCAGCATTTT. Translation gives CASIPGGLPRQPQHF.